The rows below give T cell receptor beta chains drawn from one sample of a study of CD8+ T cells in alopecia areata. Produced via immunoSEQ multiplex PCR; TCRdb's table is partial and in-frame only. The data show 110,000 or so clones, 55% to 60% seen once. The specimen comprised CD4+ T cells sorted from blood, sampled at week 24, from a patient treated with tofacitinib. The receptors were gathered from a human donor with alopecia areata. CDR3s include the opening cysteine and the closing phenylalanine or tryptophan. D genes are given only for firm matches. Not all rows give a size; the values are once, few, many and, for expanded clones, a class.

d_call	v_call	j_call	clone_size	cdr3_aa	cdr3_nt
TRBD1	TRBV11-2	TRBJ2-3	.	CASSTYRGPLSDTQYF	TGTGCCAGCAGCACATACAGGGGCCCCTTGTCAGATACGCAGTATTTT
.	TRBV5-1	TRBJ2-7	.	CASSLSGGGYEQYF	TGCGCCAGCAGCTTATCGGGGGGCGGGTACGAGCAGTACTTC
TRBD1	TRBV10-3	TRBJ2-7	few	CAINSQGAGEQYF	TGTGCCATCAACTCCCAGGGGGCTGGCGAGCAGTACTTC
TRBD2	TRBV29-1	TRBJ2-2	.	CSVQAGGPGELFF	TGCAGCGTTCAGGCGGGAGGTCCCGGGGAGCTGTTTTTT
.	TRBV5-5	TRBJ2-1	.	CASSLRSPGPRNEQFF	TGTGCCAGCAGCCTGCGATCCCCGGGACCCCGAAATGAGCAGTTCTTC
.	TRBV23-1	TRBJ2-1	.	CASSQTVHGSSSYNEQFF	TGCGCCAGCAGTCAGACAGTTCACGGTAGCAGCTCCTACAATGAGCAGTTCTTC
.	TRBV30	TRBJ1-5	few	CAWSGGASTQPQHF	TGTGCCTGGAGTGGGGGGGCGTCTACCCAGCCCCAGCATTTT
.	TRBV6-5	TRBJ2-3	.	CASRTQADTQYF	TGTGCCAGCAGGACACAGGCAGATACGCAGTATTTT
.	TRBV7-2	TRBJ1-2	.	CASSLATGFDYGYTF	TGTGCCAGCAGCTTAGCCACAGGGTTTGACTATGGCTACACCTTC
.	TRBV7-2	TRBJ1-2	.	CASSLAMVNYGYTF	TGTGCCAGCAGCTTAGCAATGGTTAACTATGGCTACACCTTC
.	TRBV6-5	TRBJ2-7	once	CASRRLPTYEQYF	TGTGCCAGCAGAAGGTTACCTACCTACGAGCAGTACTTC
.	TRBV30	TRBJ2-5	.	CAWSGDRETQYF	TGTGCCTGGAGCGGGGACCGAGAGACCCAGTACTTC
.	TRBV4-3	TRBJ1-2	few	CASSQESNIANYGYTF	TGCGCCAGCAGCCAAGAGAGCAACATAGCTAACTATGGCTACACCTTC
TRBD2	TRBV30	TRBJ2-1	once	CAWSRTSGWYEQFF	TGTGCCTGGAGCAGGACTAGCGGCTGGTATGAGCAGTTCTTC
.	TRBV2	TRBJ2-3	.	CASSEALASTDTQYF	TGTGCCAGCAGTGAAGCGCTAGCTAGCACAGATACGCAGTATTTT
.	TRBV5-1	TRBJ2-1	few	CASSLGPSAGQYEQFF	TGCGCCAGCAGCTTGGGTCCGTCGGCGGGGCAATATGAGCAGTTCTTC
.	TRBV5-4	TRBJ2-5	few	CASSARLKGAEETQYF	TGTGCCAGCAGCGCCCGACTGAAAGGAGCCGAAGAGACCCAGTACTTC
.	TRBV28	TRBJ2-7	.	CASSPGSSYEQYF	TGTGCCAGCAGTCCGGGGTCCTCCTACGAGCAGTACTTC
.	TRBV29-1	TRBJ2-3	few	CSDEGDTQYF	TGCAGCGATGAGGGAGATACGCAGTATTTT
TRBD1	TRBV6-1	TRBJ2-5	.	CASSDPDRDQETQYF	TGTGCCAGCAGTGACCCGGACAGGGACCAAGAGACCCAGTACTTC
.	TRBV5-1	TRBJ2-7	few	CASSLANSYEQYF	TGCGCCAGCAGCCTAGCCAACAGCTACGAGCAGTACTTC
.	TRBV5-1	TRBJ2-3	.	CASSLTGITDTQYF	TGCGCCAGCAGCTTAACAGGAATCACAGATACGCAGTATTTT
.	TRBV19	TRBJ2-4	.	CASSISKGGLGNIQYF	TGTGCCAGTAGTATTAGTAAGGGGGGCTTGGGAAACATTCAGTACTTC
.	TRBV30	TRBJ1-1	.	CAWSVNPNTEAFF	TGTGCCTGGAGTGTGAATCCGAACACTGAAGCTTTCTTT
.	TRBV30	TRBJ2-5	.	CAWSAQDRGEETQYF	TGTGCCTGGAGTGCTCAGGATCGCGGCGAAGAGACCCAGTACTTC